The 7 T cell receptor beta chains in this list originate from one sample, sequenced in a study of OX40 agonist ivuxolimab in advanced cancers. The method was immunoSEQ multiplex PCR; TCRdb's version includes in-frame clones alone and lacks a portion of them. This sample has 50,000 to 60,000 clones, with 80% to 90% found just once. This material consisted of CD4+ or CD8+ T cells sorted from blood, taken in a trial of the OX40 agonist ivuxolimab. Receptors were obtained from an adult with an advanced solid tumor such as melanoma, head and neck, liver or kidney cancer.

This clone was observed a few times. The chain couples TRBV5-1 to TRBJ2-1; possible D gene TRBD1, 6 bases. Germline loops: CDR1 SGHRS, CDR2 YFSETQ. CDR3 length equals 12 residues. V lost 1 base and J 13 bases, leaving 12 bases between the germline ends. CDR3 sequence: CASSLQGSLQFF. For the CDR3, the DNA is TGCGCCAGCAGCTTGCAGGGGTCCCTACAGTTCTTC.

The chain uses TRBV6-6 and TRBJ2-7, with 8 bases matching TRBD2. The CDR3 sequence is 15 residues long. Germline loops: CDR1 MNHNY, CDR2 SVGAGI (reference sequence). V dropped 6 bases and J dropped 6; count of bases not matched to a gene: 13. The chain's CDR3 is CASSRSSGGLSEQYF. CDR3 bases: TGTGCCAGCAGCCGCTCATCGGGAGGGTTGAGCGAGCAGTACTTC.

The J gene is TRBJ1-2, the V gene TRBV2; 9 positions agree with TRBD1. The CDR3 has 12 residues. The ends lost 5 bases at V and 6 bases at J; junction bases unmatched: 1. CDR1 is SNHLY, CDR2 FYNNEI, per germline. The CDR3 region is CASSRTGDGYTF. CDR3 nucleotide sequence: TGTGCCAGCAGTAGGACAGGGGATGGCTACACCTTC.

The rearrangement links TRBV5-1 to TRBJ2-7; perhaps TRBD1 as D (6 bases). CDR1 is SGHRS, CDR2 YFSETQ, per germline. This CDR3 contains 13 residues. V lost 0 bases to trimming and J lost 6 bases, with 10 bases between them. As DNA, the CDR3 is TGCGCCAGCAGCTTGGGACAGGCAGGCGAGCAGTACTTC. It specifies CASSLGQAGEQYF.

V is TRBV30 and J is TRBJ1-2; D unresolved. V was clipped by 5 bases and J by 3 bases, with 16 bases between them. In germline, CDR1 is GTSNPN, CDR2 SVGIG (reference sequence). The CDR3 runs 14 residues. Here the CDR3 reads CAWFKTASHYGYTF. The CDR3 DNA reads TGTGCCTGGTTTAAAACGGCGTCACACTATGGCTACACCTTC.

This chain uses TRBV5-1 with TRBJ2-5, with D perhaps assigned TRBD1 or TRBD2 (5 bases each). Trimming cost V 4 bases and J 2 bases, with 15 bases left between them. The CDR3 is made up of 15 amino acids. Germline assignment: CDR1 SGHRS and CDR2 YFSETQ. Here the CDR3 DNA reads TGCGCCAGCAGCCAGCGGATGGGGCAGCAAGAGACCCAGTACTTC. It is translated as CASSQRMGQQETQYF.

The chain combines TRBV6-4 with TRBJ2-1; D not certain. The CDR3 is 13 amino acids. Germline CDR1 MRHNA, CDR2 SNTAGT. The germline V and J ends were trimmed by 0 bases and 9 bases, with 9 bases remaining between them. CDR3 DNA: TGTGCCAGCAGTGACTCTGGTCTCGCTGAGCAGTTCTTC. Protein product: CASSDSGLAEQFF.